The 27 T cell receptor beta chains reported below all come from one sample, sequenced in a study of Graves' ophthalmopathy and Graves' hyperthyroidism. For repertoire sequencing, the TCR beta CDR3 regions were amplified from RNA transcripts. A first-round RT-PCR used HTBI primers, followed by a second-round multiplex PCR. TCRdb reprocessed the multiplex PCR reads with MiXCR, giving one entry per CDR3 protein. The table records 650,000 to 900,000 distinct CDR3 sequences, roughly 40% of them present only once. The sample consisted of peripheral blood. The source is an adult man with Graves' ophthalmopathy.

This clonotype was seen only a few times. J is TRBJ1-3 and V is TRBV6-6, with D tentatively TRBD1 (6 bases). The CDR3 is made up of 16 amino acids. Germline lookup yields CDR1 MNHNY and CDR2 SVGAGI (reference sequence). Trimming took off 2 bases at V and 0 bases at J, with 11 bases between the two ends. The CDR3 nucleotides are TGTGCCAGCAGTTACCTGGACAGTCTCTCTGGAAACACCATATATTTT. Protein product: CASSYLDSLSGNTIYF.

This clonotype was detected ten times or more. V usage is TRBV7-9 and J usage is TRBJ2-2; D may be TRBD2 (6 bases). Trimming shortened V by 1 base and J by 3 bases, and 12 bases separated the two germline ends. The CDR3 runs to 16 residues. The germline V gene encodes CDR1 SEHNR and CDR2 FQNEAQ (reference sequence). The CDR3 nucleotides are TGTGCCAGCAGCTTAGACGTCGGGGAGGACACCGGGGAGCTGTTTTTT. Amino acid sequence: CASSLDVGEDTGELFF.

A note on this clonotype: A much larger clone differs by one base, so this may be a read error. DNA for the CDR3: TGTGCCGGCAGCGGGACAGGGAGTATCCACGAGCAGTACTTC. It translates to CAGSGTGSIHEQYF. The chain recombines TRBV7-6 with TRBJ2-7, with 9 bases matching TRBD1. Germline values: CDR1 SGHVS, CDR2 FNYEAQ. The CDR3 contains 14 residues. Full variable domain (missing parts from reference TRBV7-6 and TRBJ2-7): GAGVSQSPRYKVTKRGQDVALRCDPISGHVSLYWYRQALGQGPEFLTYFNYEAQQDKSGLPNDRFSAERPEGSISTLTIQRTEQRDSAMYRCAGSGTGSIHEQYFGPGTRLTVT.

This rearrangement joins TRBV2 to TRBJ1-1; 7 bases are a match to TRBD1. Germline lookup yields CDR1 SNHLY and CDR2 FYNNEI. This CDR3 has 15 amino acids. V gave up 5 bases and J gave up 3 bases; unmatched junction bases: 9. The CDR3, as DNA: TGTGCCAGCAGTCCGCCCGACAGGGCCGACACTGAAGCTTTCTTT. This sequence encodes CASSPPDRADTEAFF.

The J gene is TRBJ1-5, the V gene TRBV7-2, with 10 bases lining up with TRBD1. CDR3 length equals 15 residues. Germline V gene lookup returns CDR1 SGHTA and CDR2 FQGNSA. V shed 5 bases, J shed 5 bases, and the junction held 6 bases outside the gene matches. The CDR3 bases are TGTGCCAGCAGCCCCGGGACAGGGGCCGATCAGCCCCAGCATTTT. It yields the protein CASSPGTGADQPQHF.

The chain employs TRBV7-2 and TRBJ1-2, with D unresolved. The germline V gene encodes CDR1 SGHTA and CDR2 FQGNSA. V shed 5 bases and J shed 7 bases, with 23 bases lying between them. This CDR3 comprises 16 residues. The chain's CDR3 is CASSQDGSGATGGYTF. CDR3 bases: TGTGCCAGCAGCCAAGATGGTTCGGGCGCGACTGGTGGCTACACCTTC.

This clonotype was counted only a few times. This sequence joins TRBV4-3 and TRBJ1-5; 8 bases fit TRBD1. Germline V gene sequence: CDR1 LGHNA, CDR2 YSLEER. This CDR3 contains 15 residues. V shed 2 bases, J shed 6 bases, and the junction held 6 bases outside the gene matches. CDR3 nucleotides: TGCGCCAGCAGCCAACTGACAGGGGAGCGTCAGCCCCAGCATTTT. Its translation is CASSQLTGERQPQHF.

The genes are TRBV7-8 and TRBJ2-7, with TRBD2 as a possible D gene (5 bases). The DNA end is more similar to TRBJ2-3, so the J call may be wrong. Germline values: CDR1 SGHVS, CDR2 FQNEAQ. The CDR3 is 14 amino acids. CDR3 sequence reads: CASSLETRGGTQYF. CDR3 DNA sequence: TGTGCCAGCAGCTTAGAAACTAGAGGCGGTACGCAGTATTTT.

The chain couples TRBV19 to TRBJ1-1; 9 bases agree with TRBD1. The CDR3 sequence is 14 residues long. Germline lookup yields CDR1 LNHDA and CDR2 SQIVND (reference sequence). V shed 6 bases and J 5 bases; nucleotides not matched to a gene: 7. The chain's CDR3 is CASSPMGQGTEAFF. The CDR3 coding sequence is TGTGCCAGTAGCCCTATGGGACAGGGAACTGAAGCTTTCTTT.

This clonotype was observed a handful of times. The chain carries TRBV6-6 and TRBJ1-5; D unresolved. Germline V lookup: CDR1 MNHNY, CDR2 SVGAGI (reference sequence). V lost 8 bases, J lost 0 bases, and 14 bases lay in between. The CDR3 spans 15 residues. For the CDR3, the DNA is TGTGCCAGCTTAAATTGGCCGGATAGCAATCAGCCCCAGCATTTT. It translates to CASLNWPDSNQPQHF.

The V and J genes are TRBV7-9 and TRBJ1-1, with a weak D call TRBD1 (5 bases). V shed 5 bases and J shed 4 bases, with 17 bases lying between them. The CDR3 runs to 15 residues. Germline V gene sequence: CDR1 SEHNR, CDR2 FQNEAQ (reference sequence). CDR3 sequence reads: CASSKRSGGRTEAFF. CDR3 bases: TGTGCCAGCAGCAAACGATCCGGGGGTCGCACTGAAGCTTTCTTT.

The J gene is TRBJ2-7, the V gene TRBV20-1; D remains unclear. CDR3 length: 13 residues. Trimming left V 1 base short and J 2 bases short, with 9 bases between. Germline V CDR1 and CDR2: DFQATT, SNEGSKA (reference sequence). CDR3 region: CSARGRMPYEQYF. The DNA for the CDR3 is TGCAGTGCTAGAGGGAGAATGCCCTACGAGCAGTACTTC.

This clonotype was seen a few times. The rearrangement links TRBV13 to TRBJ2-7; D uncertain. This CDR3 has 17 amino acids. V was shortened by 5 bases and J by 2 bases, with 22 bases between the two germline ends. Germline-derived CDR1 and CDR2 are PRHDT and FYEKMQ (reference sequence). CDR3 sequence: CASSPNLGDSYTYEQYF. CDR3 nucleotides: TGTGCCAGCAGCCCCAACTTGGGCGATTCCTATACCTACGAGCAGTACTTC.

This clonotype was seen many times. The chain combines TRBV25-1 with TRBJ2-3; 9 bases line up with TRBD1. After removal of 5 bases from V and 1 base from J, the junction contained 4 bases not matched to a gene. Per the germline V gene, CDR1 is MGHDK and CDR2 is SYGVNS. The CDR3 loop spans 15 amino acids. The CDR3 protein is CASSHRGRGTDTQYF. CDR3 DNA: TGTGCCAGCAGTCACAGGGGGCGCGGCACAGATACGCAGTATTTT. The variable domain in full, with the rest retrieved from reference TRBV25-1 and TRBJ2-3, is EADIYQTPRYLVIGTGKKITLECSQTMGHDKMYWYQQDPGMELHLIHYSYGVNSTEKGDLSSESTVSRIRTEHFPLTLESARPSHTSQYLCASSHRGRGTDTQYFGPGTRLTVL.

The CDR3 loop is CASSQAVTQYF. The CDR3, as DNA: TGCGCCAGCAGCCAAGCGGTGACCCAGTACTTC. The V gene is TRBV4-3, the J gene TRBJ2-5; D gene uncertain. Per the germline V gene, CDR1 is LGHNA and CDR2 is YSLEER. The CDR3 runs 11 residues. V gave up 1 base and J gave up 7 bases, with 4 bases separating them.

About this clonotype itself: The final CDR3 position lacks the conserved phenylalanine or tryptophan, pointing to a likely read error. The chain links TRBV7-2 to TRBJ2-5; a possible D gene is TRBD2 (6 bases). The CDR3 consists of 16 residues. Deletions cut 5 bases from V and 2 bases from J, with 18 bases between. Germline CDR1 reads SGHTA; CDR2 reads FQGNSA. CDR3 in DNA: TGTGCCAGCAGCCCCCCGGGAGTTCCGTCGCAAGAGACCCAGTACTGC. Translated, it gives CASSPPGVPSQETQYC.

This clonotype was observed once. The rearrangement joins TRBV29-1 to TRBJ1-1; TRBD1 agrees at 9 bases. Trimming at V came to 8 bases and at J to 4 bases, leaving 14 bases not matched to a gene. The CDR3 has 15 residues. Germline CDR1 reads SQVTM; CDR2 reads ANQGSEA. CDR3 DNA sequence: TGCAGCCCGGGACAGGGAGGGACTGGGGGCACTGAAGCTTTCTTT. Protein product: CSPGQGGTGGTEAFF.

This clonotype was seen at least ten times. V is TRBV20-1 and J is TRBJ2-5; the match to TRBD1 covers 8 bases. The V gene end was trimmed by 6 bases and the J gene end by 3 bases; junction bases not matched to a gene: 3. This CDR3 region has 12 residues. Germline CDR1 is DFQATT and CDR2 is SNEGSKA (reference sequence). DNA for the CDR3: TGCAGTGCAAGGGACAGGAAAGAGACCCAGTACTTC. Encoded protein: CSARDRKETQYF.

This clonotype came up a few times. The chain is built from TRBV7-2 and TRBJ2-7, with a possible D match to TRBD1 (5 bases). The CDR3 is 14 amino acids. Germline CDR1 and CDR2: SGHTA and FQGNSA. V dropped 2 bases and J dropped 2 bases, with 10 bases sitting between them. The CDR3 protein is CASSLQGMAYEQYF. The CDR3 nucleotides read TGTGCCAGCAGCTTACAGGGTATGGCCTACGAGCAGTACTTC.

The gene calls are TRBV10-3 and TRBJ1-4; possible D gene TRBD1, 5 bases. The CDR3 runs to 13 residues. Germline CDR1 ENHRY, CDR2 SYGVKD. V gave up 6 bases and J gave up 6 bases, with 11 bases separating them. Here the CDR3 DNA reads TGTGCCATCAGGATGACGGGGGATGAAAAACTGTTTTTT. Encoded protein: CAIRMTGDEKLFF.

With regard to this clonotype: Germline is not matched at one junction end, which may reflect a read error. In DNA, the CDR3 is TGTACCAGCAGTTACTCACGGAACCCCTACGAGCAGTACTTC. Encoded protein: CTSSYSRNPYEQYF. V is TRBV6-5 and J is TRBJ2-7, with D unresolved. The CDR3 runs 14 residues. Germline CDR1 is MNHEY and CDR2 is SVGAGI.

This clonotype was observed a handful of times. A read error may produce the germline difference seen at one junction end. The CDR3 nucleotides are TGTGCCAGCACCCCTAGGCAGGCGGACGAGCAGTACTTC. Protein product: CASTPRQADEQYF. The genes are TRBV10-2 and TRBJ2-7; D uncertain. The CDR3 is made up of 13 amino acids. Germline V CDR1 and CDR2: WSHSY, SAAADI.

The V gene is TRBV19, the J gene TRBJ1-2; 7 bases are a match to TRBD1. The CDR3 consists of 17 residues. With 4 bases clipped from V and 0 bases from J, the junction kept 11 bases outside the gene matches. CDR1 is LNHDA, CDR2 SQIVND, per germline (reference sequence). Here the CDR3 DNA reads TGTGCCAGTAGTAGAAACCTACAGGGGCGAACTAACTATGGCTACACCTTC. It translates to CASSRNLQGRTNYGYTF.

The V call is TRBV4-3, the J call TRBJ2-7; TRBD1 might be the D (5 bases). V lost 1 base and J 2 bases, leaving 12 bases between the germline ends. This CDR3 has 15 residues. The germline V gene encodes CDR1 LGHNA and CDR2 YSLEER. DNA of the CDR3: TGCGCCAGCAGCCAAGGGACAAGGAAAACCTACGAGCAGTACTTC. This translates into CASSQGTRKTYEQYF.

In nucleotides, the CDR3 is TGTGCCAGTAGTATAGTTCGGGACGCCAACTATGGCTACACCTTC. It yields the protein CASSIVRDANYGYTF. The V and J genes are TRBV19 and TRBJ1-2, with D perhaps matching TRBD1 (5 bases). There are 15 residues in the CDR3. Deletions cut 1 base from V and 2 bases from J, with 11 bases between. Germline CDR1 reads LNHDA; CDR2 reads SQIVND (reference sequence).

CDR3 coding DNA: TGTGCCACCGGGAGGGCGGTTTATGGCTACACCTTC. Protein sequence: CATGRAVYGYTF. The J gene is TRBJ1-2, the V gene TRBV15, with D unresolved. This CDR3 is built from 12 residues. V dropped 8 bases and J dropped 5 bases, with 12 bases sitting between them. Germline loops: CDR1 LNHNV, CDR2 YYDKDF (reference sequence).

Of note for this clonotype: A much bigger clone sits one base away, suggesting this may be a read error. The rearrangement links TRBV20-1 to TRBJ1-1, with a possible D match to TRBD1 (6 bases). The CDR3 has 13 amino acids. V was cut by 0 bases and J by 3 bases, with 8 bases left in between. Germline V gene sequence: CDR1 DFQATT, CDR2 SNEGSKA (reference sequence). Here the CDR3 reads CSARESGDTEAFF. As DNA, the CDR3 is TGCAGTGCTAGAGAATCAGGGGACACTGAAGCTTTCTTT.